One and the same sample provided the 27 T cell receptor beta chains below, sequenced in a study of blood T cell repertoires in COVID-19. Clones were read by immunoSEQ multiplex PCR, and TCRdb kept only the in-frame ones, dropping some. The repertoire holds some 280,000 clones, with about 89% as singletons. Material for sequencing was peripheral blood. The receptors shown here come from a woman in her 40s who had recovered from COVID-19.

The CDR3 spells CATSRGVPGLAGGPFNEQFF. The CDR3 nucleotides read TGTGCCACCAGCAGAGGAGTACCGGGACTAGCGGGAGGGCCGTTTAATGAGCAGTTCTTC. This chain links TRBV15 with TRBJ2-1, with TRBD2 matching 16 bases. The CDR3 is made up of 20 amino acids. The V segment lost 1 base and the J segment 7 bases; nucleotides outside the gene matches: 13. Germline values: CDR1 LNHNV, CDR2 YYDKDF (reference sequence).

The chain recombines TRBV3-1 (or the pseudogene TRBV3-2) with TRBJ2-5; 7 nucleotides match TRBD2. The V and J ends lost 4 bases and 1 base, in that order; junction bases with no gene match: 9. Germline-derived CDR1 and CDR2 are LGHDT and YNNKEL (reference sequence). The CDR3 is made up of 16 amino acids. CDR3 protein: CASSPPGLHTQETQYF. The DNA of the CDR3 is TGTGCCAGCAGCCCTCCGGGACTACACACCCAAGAGACCCAGTACTTC.

V is TRBV19 and J is TRBJ1-3; 7 bases fit TRBD1. V dropped 3 bases and J dropped 0; count of bases not matched to a gene: 5. Germline values: CDR1 LNHDA, CDR2 SQIVND (reference sequence). CDR3 length: 16 residues. CDR3 sequence (DNA): TGTGCCAGTAGTATCTTACAGGGGAGCTCTGGAAACACCATATATTTT. This translates into CASSILQGSSGNTIYF.

The chain combines TRBV10-3 with TRBJ1-1; D is unresolved. From germline, CDR1 is ENHRY and CDR2 SYGVKD. This CDR3 contains 14 residues. V was clipped by 2 bases and J by 4 bases, with 11 bases between them. CDR3 DNA sequence: TGTGCCATCAGTGAGGAGGGAAGGACCACTGAAGCTTTCTTT. Its protein product is CAISEEGRTTEAFF.

CDR3 in DNA: TGTGCCATCAGAGCAGGCCCACAGGGTTTTAACACTGAAGCTTTCTTT. It codes for CAIRAGPQGFNTEAFF. This chain joins TRBV10-3 and TRBJ1-1; a weak D match, TRBD1 (6 bases). The CDR3 length is 16 residues. Per the germline V gene, CDR1 is ENHRY and CDR2 is SYGVKD. Trimming left V 6 bases short and J 2 bases short, with 19 bases between.

The chain links TRBV28 to TRBJ2-7, with 9 positions matching TRBD1. The V gene's germline CDR1 is MDHEN and CDR2 SYDVKM. Unmatched junction bases numbered 5, after V lost 6 bases and J lost 2 bases. The CDR3 totals 14 residues. CDR3 in DNA: TGTGCCAGCAGACACGGGACAGGGCCCTACGAGCAGTACTTC. Translated: CASRHGTGPYEQYF.

The chain links TRBV18 to TRBJ2-5, with D possibly being TRBD1 (5 bases). Trimming stripped 9 bases from V and 4 bases from J, with 12 bases between. The CDR3 is 12 amino acids. The V gene's germline CDR1 is KGHSH and CDR2 LQKENI. CDR3 residues: CASFQGRETQYF. The CDR3 DNA is TGTGCCAGTTTTCAGGGTAGAGAGACCCAGTACTTC. The full variable domain, its missing parts supplied by reference TRBV18 and TRBJ2-5, is NAGVMQNPRHLVRRRGQEARLRCSPMKGHSHVYWYRQLPEEGLKFMVYLQKENIIDESGMPKERFSAEFPKEGPSILRIQQVVRGDSAAYFCASFQGRETQYFGPGTRLLVL.

The chain combines TRBV5-5 with TRBJ1-4, with 8 bases fitting TRBD1. J gave up 2 bases and V 4 bases, and 7 bases lay outside the gene matches. This CDR3 spans 16 amino acids. Germline values: CDR1 SGHKS, CDR2 YYEKEE (reference sequence). CDR3 loop: CASSINRGTTNEKLFF. The CDR3 DNA reads as TGTGCCAGCAGCATAAACAGGGGGACCACTAATGAAAAACTGTTTTTT.

This clone was found a few times. The gene calls are TRBV6-5 and TRBJ1-5, with D possibly being TRBD1 (6 bases). The CDR3 has 11 residues. Germline V lookup: CDR1 MNHEY, CDR2 SVGAGI. V lost 8 bases to trimming and J lost 7 bases, with 9 bases between them. The CDR3 DNA is TGTGCCAGCGGGGGCCGGCAGCCCCAGCATTTT. Its protein is CASGGRQPQHF.

The chain joins TRBV5-1 to TRBJ2-2; perhaps TRBD1 as D (6 bases). The V gene lost 3 bases and the J gene lost 3 bases, with 6 bases spanning the gap. CDR3 length: 13 residues. In germline, CDR1 is SGHRS, CDR2 YFSETQ. For the CDR3, the DNA is TGCGCCAGCAGCTCAGGGGACACCGGGGAGCTGTTTTTT. This encodes CASSSGDTGELFF.

The chain recombines TRBV7-9 with TRBJ2-1, with 12 bases that match TRBD2. Germline V gene data show CDR1 as SEHNR and CDR2 as FQNEAQ (reference sequence). V shed 5 bases and J 10 bases; nucleotides not matched to a gene: 9. The CDR3 runs to 15 residues. Written as DNA, the CDR3 is TGTGCCAGCAGCAATAGGATACTAGCGGGAGGCGAGCAGTTCTTC. Residues: CASSNRILAGGEQFF.

The chain combines TRBV7-9 with TRBJ1-1; D not certain. V was cut by 1 base and J by 11 bases, with 14 bases left in between. This CDR3 is 13 amino acids long. The V gene's germline CDR1 is SEHNR and CDR2 FQNEAQ (reference sequence). The CDR3 sequence: CASSLGRGFRAFF. CDR3 nucleotides: TGTGCCAGCAGCTTAGGCCGGGGATTTAGGGCTTTCTTT.

The rearrangement uses TRBV4-2 and TRBJ2-3; D might be TRBD2 (5 bases). This CDR3 has 16 amino acids. The germline V gene encodes CDR1 LGHNA and CDR2 YNFKEQ. The V end lost 2 bases, the J end lost 1 base, and 13 bases lay between the germline ends. As DNA, the CDR3 is TGTGCCAGCAGCCAACCCGGTGGTAGCGGCACAGATACGCAGTATTTT. Translated: CASSQPGGSGTDTQYF.

The V call is TRBV29-1, the J call TRBJ2-1; TRBD2 matches 10 bases. The CDR3 loop spans 14 amino acids. Germline V gene sequence: CDR1 SQVTM, CDR2 ANQGSEA. The V segment lost 7 bases and the J segment 9 bases; nucleotides outside the gene matches: 12. The CDR3 region has the DNA TGCAGCGGACCGCGGGGGCTAGCGGGAGTTGAGCAGTTCTTC. It codes for CSGPRGLAGVEQFF.

The chain uses TRBV7-3 and TRBJ2-1, with TRBD2 matching over 9 bases. With V trimmed by 6 bases and J by 2 bases, 5 bases remained unmatched. This CDR3 has 15 amino acids. Germline V gene lookup returns CDR1 SGHTA and CDR2 FQGTGA. The CDR3 DNA is TGTGCCAGCAGTCTAGCGGGGCTGGCCTACAATGAGCAGTTCTTC. It translates to CASSLAGLAYNEQFF.

V and J are TRBV15 and TRBJ1-2; 8 bases agree with TRBD1. The CDR3 consists of 17 residues. Germline values: CDR1 LNHNV, CDR2 YYDKDF (reference sequence). V was clipped by 1 base and J by 2 bases; unmatched bases: 9. DNA for the CDR3: TGTGCCACCAGCAGAGCCGGGACAGGCCCTAAAAACTATGGCTACACCTTC. It specifies CATSRAGTGPKNYGYTF.

The rearrangement uses TRBV5-1 and TRBJ1-2; a weak D match, TRBD1 (6 bases). V was cut by 4 bases and J by 6 bases, with 16 bases left in between. Germline V CDR1 and CDR2: SGHRS, YFSETQ. CDR3 length: 14 residues. In DNA form, the CDR3 reads TGCGCCAGCAGCAACTCACAGGGATGGGATGGCTACACCTTC. It encodes CASSNSQGWDGYTF.

The V gene is TRBV3-1 (or the pseudogene TRBV3-2), the J gene TRBJ2-1; TRBD1 agrees at 9 bases. Looked up from germline, CDR1 is LGHDT and CDR2 is YNNKEL (reference sequence). Unmatched junction bases numbered 14, after V lost 3 bases and J lost 5 bases. The CDR3 is 18 residues long. The DNA of the CDR3 is TGTGCCAGCAGCCACCCCCCCTGGGGGACAGGGTCCCACAATGAGCAGTTCTTC. Its protein product is CASSHPPWGTGSHNEQFF.

V usage is TRBV4-2 and J usage is TRBJ1-1; D unclear. Between the trimmed V and J ends, which lost 3 bases and 3 bases, there was a span of 11 bases. Germline CDR1 and CDR2: LGHNA and YNFKEQ. The CDR3 is 14 residues long. CDR3 loop: CASSHREGHTEAFF. Written as DNA, the CDR3 is TGTGCCAGCAGCCATCGCGAGGGCCACACTGAAGCTTTCTTT.

The chain uses TRBV5-1 and TRBJ1-1, with D uncertain. The CDR3 length is 13 residues. Germline loops: CDR1 SGHRS, CDR2 YFSETQ. Trimming cost V 1 base and J 4 bases, with 8 bases left between them. Here the CDR3 reads CASSLSTSTEAFF. Written as DNA, the CDR3 is TGCGCCAGCAGCTTGTCTACTAGCACTGAAGCTTTCTTT.

The rearrangement uses TRBV18 and TRBJ2-7; the match to TRBD1 covers 7 bases. The CDR3 spans 13 residues. J lost 4 bases, V lost 3 bases, and 3 bases had no gene match. Germline-derived CDR1 and CDR2 are KGHSH and LQKENI. CDR3 DNA: TGTGCCAGCTCACCGGGACAGCCTTACGAGCAGTACTTC. Amino acid sequence: CASSPGQPYEQYF.

The chain carries TRBV5-1 and TRBJ1-5; TRBD1 might be the D (6 bases). Germline CDR1 is SGHRS and CDR2 is YFSETQ. The V end was cut by 0 bases, the J end by 6 bases, with 13 bases between. The CDR3 spans 15 residues. CDR3 loop: CASSLAPGGPQPQHF. DNA for the CDR3: TGCGCCAGCAGCTTGGCCCCGGGGGGGCCTCAGCCCCAGCATTTT.

The genes are TRBV7-9 and TRBJ1-4, with TRBD1 matching 7 bases. After removal of 5 bases from V and 0 bases from J, the junction contained 6 bases not matched to a gene. This CDR3 is 16 amino acids long. Germline V gives CDR1 SEHNR, CDR2 FQNEAQ (reference sequence). The CDR3 sequence is CASSPRQGATNEKLFF. The CDR3 nucleotides read TGTGCCAGCAGCCCTCGGCAGGGGGCAACTAATGAAAAACTGTTTTTT. The full variable domain, its missing parts supplied by reference TRBV7-9 and TRBJ1-4, is DTGVSQNPRHKITKRGQNVTFRCDPISEHNRLYWYRQTLGQGPEFLTYFQNEAQLEKSRLLSDRFSAERPKGSFSTLEIQRTEQGDSAMYLCASSPRQGATNEKLFFGSGTQLSVL.

This clone was recorded once. This sequence joins TRBV2 and TRBJ2-3; tentative D call: TRBD2 (6 bases). Germline lookup yields CDR1 SNHLY and CDR2 FYNNEI. Deletions cut 3 bases from V and 4 bases from J, with 17 bases between. The CDR3 contains 16 residues. The CDR3 DNA reads TGTGCCAGCAGTGACCGGACGCGGGGCTTATCAGATACGCAGTATTTT. It yields the protein CASSDRTRGLSDTQYF.

The genes are TRBV30 and TRBJ2-7, with TRBD2 as a possible D gene (5 bases). V dropped 0 bases and J dropped 1 base, with 13 bases sitting between them. Per germline, CDR1 GTSNPN and CDR2 SVGIG (reference sequence). The CDR3 is made up of 15 amino acids. This chain's CDR3 is CAWSVYGSRSYEQYF. The CDR3 region has the DNA TGTGCCTGGAGTGTATATGGGAGTCGGTCCTACGAGCAGTACTTC.

This chain uses TRBV5-1 with TRBJ2-5; D perhaps matches TRBD2 (5 bases). This CDR3 contains 14 residues. The V and J ends lost 1 base and 6 bases respectively, with 13 bases between them. CDR1 SGHRS and CDR2 YFSETQ come from the germline V gene. CDR3 loop: CASSLPRTDQTQYF. The CDR3 DNA reads TGCGCCAGCAGCTTGCCCCGGACTGATCAGACCCAGTACTTC.

The chain recombines TRBV27 with TRBJ2-1, with 10 nucleotides matching TRBD2. Germline CDR1 reads MNHEY; CDR2 reads SMNVEV (reference sequence). The ends lost 6 bases at V and 5 bases at J; junction bases unmatched: 16. This CDR3 comprises 18 residues. Here the CDR3 DNA reads TGTGCCAGCAGCCGTTCCCCGCAGCGGGAGGGAGTCAACAATGAGCAGTTCTTC. Encoded protein: CASSRSPQREGVNNEQFF.